These 23 T cell receptor beta chains were sequenced from one sample in a study of blood T cells in healthy people across ages (dated by TCRdb to between 2014 and 2017). Libraries were made using 5' RACE. TCRdb names Illumina HiSeq 2500 as the instrument used. A second PCR of about 7 to 12 cycles was performed with a sample-barcoded 5' primer and a J-beta primer mix. TCRdb reanalyzed the raw reads on its own, using fastp at Q25 for trimming and MiXCR for clone calling, and kept in-frame beta chains. For every CDR3 protein sequence, its rows merge into one entry that carries the most common genes and DNA. Recorded for this sample are about a million distinct CDR3 sequences; around 48% of them occurred a single time. Of the sample, around an eighth is held by the ten largest clones. Sequences were obtained from blood. The origin of the receptors is a man between 25 and 39 years old in good health.

A remark on this clonotype: Relative to the germline gene, one junction end is altered; a read error may explain this. V usage is TRBV18 and J usage is TRBJ2-1; possibly TRBD1 for D (5 bases). This CDR3 has 13 residues. Germline V gene sequence: CDR1 KGHSH, CDR2 LQKENI. CDR3 in amino acids: CASSPLQGNGQFF. The DNA for the CDR3 is TGTGCCAGCTCACCTTTGCAGGGTAATGGGCAGTTCTTC. The variable domain in full, completed from reference TRBV18 and TRBJ2-1, reads NAGVMQNPRHLVRRRGQEARLRCSPMKGHSHVYWYRQLPEEGLKFMVYLQKENIIDESGMPKERFSAEFPKEGPSILRIQQVVRGDSAAYFCASSPLQGNGQFFGPGTRLTVL.

This clonotype was detected only a few times. This chain joins TRBV6-6 and TRBJ1-4; maybe TRBD1 (5 bases). The V and J ends lost 6 bases and 5 bases respectively, with 13 bases between them. Germline V lookup: CDR1 MNHNY, CDR2 SVGAGI (reference sequence). The CDR3 has 14 residues. The DNA of the CDR3 is TGTGCCAGCAGCCCCGGGACCGAGAATGAAAAACTGTTTTTT. Translation: CASSPGTENEKLFF.

The V and J genes are TRBV11-1 and TRBJ2-6, with 10 bases matching TRBD1. V lost 4 bases to trimming and J lost 2 bases; unmatched junction nucleotides: 8. The CDR3 is 18 residues long. Germline-derived CDR1 and CDR2 are SGHAT and FQDESV (reference sequence). The CDR3 here is CASSSRDRGQAGANVLTF. CDR3 nucleotide sequence: TGTGCCAGCAGCTCGAGGGACAGGGGACAGGCTGGGGCCAACGTCCTGACTTTC.

This chain joins TRBV7-2 and TRBJ1-2; D may be TRBD1 (6 bases). Trimming cost V 6 bases and J 8 bases, with 22 bases left between them. CDR1 and CDR2 from the germline V gene are SGHTA and FQGNSA. This CDR3 region has 15 residues. In DNA form, the CDR3 reads TGTGCCAGCAGACAACAGGGTGGTCTGGATCGGGGCTACACCTTC. Encoded protein: CASRQQGGLDRGYTF.

The CDR3 protein is CASSRTGPNYEQYF. The CDR3 DNA reads TGTGCCAGCAGCCGGACAGGTCCAAACTACGAGCAGTACTTC. This sequence joins TRBV7-9 and TRBJ2-7; TRBD1 aligns across 7 bases. The CDR3 contains 14 residues. Per germline, CDR1 SEHNR and CDR2 FQNEAQ (reference sequence). V lost 5 bases, J lost 3 bases, and 7 bases stayed unmatched. Variable domain in full (rest from reference TRBV7-9 and TRBJ2-7): DTGVSQNPRHKITKRGQNVTFRCDPISEHNRLYWYRQTLGQGPEFLTYFQNEAQLEKSRLLSDRFSAERPKGSFSTLEIQRTEQGDSAMYLCASSRTGPNYEQYFGPGTRLTVT.

This chain uses TRBV4-1 with TRBJ1-2, with D perhaps matching TRBD1 (6 bases). Trimming pared 0 bases from V and 4 bases from J, leaving 12 bases between. The germline gives CDR1 MGHRA, CDR2 YSYEKL. The CDR3 is 15 residues long. The CDR3 reads CASSQDVKGVYGYTF. Here the CDR3 DNA reads TGCGCCAGCAGCCAAGATGTGAAGGGGGTCTATGGCTACACCTTC.

This chain links TRBV4-3 with TRBJ2-5, with 8 bases identical to TRBD1. The J call may be mistaken, given a closer DNA end match to TRBJ2-7. The CDR3 consists of 15 residues. Germline loops: CDR1 LGHNA, CDR2 YSLEER. CDR3 DNA sequence: TGCGCCAGCAGCCAATCCGGACAGGGTAAGAACGAGCAGTACTTC. Protein sequence: CASSQSGQGKNEQYF.

The sample holds a few counts of this clonotype. The chain couples TRBV4-1 to TRBJ2-5; 8 bases agree with TRBD1. This CDR3 has 16 residues. The trim removed 0 bases at V and 2 bases at J, leaving 5 bases unmatched. Germline lookup yields CDR1 MGHRA and CDR2 YSYEKL. CDR3 loop: CASSQDGTGGQETQYF. CDR3 DNA sequence: TGCGCCAGCAGCCAAGATGGCACAGGGGGTCAAGAGACCCAGTACTTC.

The V call is TRBV10-2, the J call TRBJ2-5, with D tentatively TRBD2 (6 bases). Germline-derived CDR1 and CDR2 are WSHSY and SAAADI. The CDR3 has 15 residues. V was cut by 2 bases and J by 1 base, with 11 bases left in between. This CDR3 is CASSEGGKPQETQYF. The CDR3 nucleotides read TGCGCCAGCAGTGAGGGCGGGAAGCCCCAAGAGACCCAGTACTTC.

This clonotype was counted between two and nine times. This may be a read error: a much more frequent sequence differs by one nucleotide. This sequence joins TRBV10-3 and TRBJ2-4; TRBD2 is a possible D gene (5 bases). Matching the DNA end better, TRBJ2-7 makes the J call doubtful. There are 11 residues in the CDR3. The germline gives CDR1 ENHRY, CDR2 SYGVKD. The DNA of the CDR3 is TGTGCCATCAGTGACGGGGACGAGCAGTACTTC. Protein sequence: CAISDGDEQYF.

This rearrangement joins TRBV20-1 to TRBJ2-3; D remains ambiguous. Germline assignment: CDR1 DFQATT and CDR2 SNEGSKA (reference sequence). The V gene lost 2 bases and the J gene lost 1 base, with 7 bases spanning the gap. The CDR3 runs to 13 residues. Here the CDR3 DNA reads TGCAGTGCTAGAAAGGCCGGCACAGATACGCAGTATTTT. It is translated as CSARKAGTDTQYF.

The chain links TRBV29-1 to TRBJ2-1; weak D call: TRBD1 (5 bases). Germline assignment: CDR1 SQVTM and CDR2 ANQGSEA. The CDR3 contains 13 residues. The germline V and J ends were trimmed by 5 bases and 6 bases, with 14 bases remaining between them. In DNA, the CDR3 is TGCAGCGTTCTCTTTTGGGGCTCCAATGAGCAGTTCTTC. This codes for CSVLFWGSNEQFF.

The chain uses TRBV24-1 and TRBJ1-5; D unresolved. Germline CDR1 is KGHDR and CDR2 is SFDVKD. This CDR3 has 15 amino acids. With 2 bases removed from V and 1 base from J, the gap between germline ends came to 8 bases. The CDR3 DNA reads TGTGCCACCAGTGATTCGGGGATAAGCAATCAGCCCCAGCATTTT. Translated: CATSDSGISNQPQHF.

Only one count was recorded for this clonotype. This chain connects TRBV25-1 to TRBJ2-7, with no clear D. The J call is uncertain, as TRBJ2-4 better fits the DNA end. This CDR3 has 12 amino acids. The germline gives CDR1 MGHDK, CDR2 SYGVNS. The CDR3 loop reads CASSETLNIQYF. The CDR3 DNA reads as TGTGCCAGCAGTGAAACGTTAAACATTCAGTACTTC.

The genes are TRBV6-5 and TRBJ2-3; 7 bases align to TRBD1. CDR1 and CDR2 from the germline V gene are MNHEY and SVGAGI. The CDR3 sequence is 15 residues long. After removal of 0 bases from V and 4 bases from J, the junction contained 4 bases not matched to a gene. CDR3 region: CASSYSTGNPDTQYF. CDR3 DNA: TGTGCCAGCAGTTACTCGACAGGGAACCCAGATACGCAGTATTTT.

The gene calls are TRBV2 and TRBJ2-3, with 9 positions matching TRBD1. This CDR3 contains 15 residues. The germline CDR1 and CDR2 sequences are SNHLY and FYNNEI. Germline trimming cut 6 bases from V and 1 base from J; bases unmatched to any gene: 5. CDR3 bases: TGTGCCAGCAGCAGGGACAGGGAAGGCACAGATACGCAGTATTTT. Translating gives CASSRDREGTDTQYF. The whole variable domain, filled in from reference TRBV2 and TRBJ2-3, reads EPEVTQTPSHQVTQMGQEVILRCVPISNHLYFYWYRQILGQKVEFLVSFYNNEISEKSEIFDDQFSVERPDGSNFTLKIRSTKLEDSAMYFCASSRDREGTDTQYFGPGTRLTVL.

The rearrangement uses TRBV9 and TRBJ2-3, with 13 bases aligning to TRBD2. Unmatched junction bases numbered 2, after V lost 2 bases and J lost 2 bases. CDR3 length: 16 residues. CDR1 SGDLS and CDR2 YYNGEE come from the germline V gene. The CDR3 sequence: CASSVTSGGNTDTQYF. CDR3 DNA sequence: TGTGCCAGCAGCGTGACTAGCGGGGGGAACACAGATACGCAGTATTTT.

This rearrangement joins TRBV10-3 to TRBJ2-7; TRBD1 agrees at 7 bases. The CDR3 is 14 residues long. The germline CDR1 and CDR2 sequences are ENHRY and SYGVKD. V gave up 4 bases and J gave up 2 bases; unmatched junction bases: 5. CDR3 coding DNA: TGTGCCATCAGTGTACAGGGGAGTACCTACGAGCAGTACTTC. Protein sequence: CAISVQGSTYEQYF.

A note on this clonotype: One end of the junction does not line up with germline, which may come from a read error. The gene calls are TRBV7-2 and TRBJ2-3, with a possible D match to TRBD2 (5 bases). Germline V gene sequence: CDR1 SGHTA, CDR2 FQGNSA. The CDR3 covers 14 residues. In DNA, the CDR3 is TGTGCCAGCACCTTATCTCCTAGCCTGAATACGCAGTATTTT. Protein product: CASTLSPSLNTQYF.

The DNA of the CDR3 is TGTGCCTGGGGGTGGAAGAACACTGAAGCTTTCTTT. Translation: CAWGWKNTEAFF. The chain joins TRBV30 to TRBJ1-1, with D hard to call. The CDR3 totals 12 residues. CDR1 and CDR2 (germline): GTSNPN, SVGIG (reference sequence). The V gene lost 5 bases and the J gene lost 1 base, with 8 bases spanning the gap.

In this sample, this clonotype turned up a few times. The J gene is TRBJ1-4, the V gene TRBV28; D possibly corresponds to TRBD1 (5 bases). Germline CDR1 is MDHEN and CDR2 is SYDVKM. The CDR3 is 15 amino acids. V lost 7 bases to trimming and J lost 0 bases, with 12 bases between them. The CDR3 here is CASTTGGSTNEKLFF. CDR3 nucleotide sequence: TGTGCCAGCACCACCGGGGGGTCAACTAATGAAAAACTGTTTTTT.

The chain has TRBV6-2 or TRBV6-3 and TRBJ2-5, with TRBD2 matching 15 bases. J lost 1 base, V lost 5 bases, and 11 bases had no gene match. The CDR3 loop spans 19 amino acids. Germline V gene sequence: CDR1 MNHEY, CDR2 SVGEGT. The DNA for the CDR3 is TGTGCCAGCAGTACCCGCCGGACTAGCGGGAGGGGAGGCCAAGAGACCCAGTACTTC. Its protein is CASSTRRTSGRGGQETQYF.

The chain combines TRBV27 with TRBJ2-1; 8 nucleotides match TRBD1. Germline CDR1 and CDR2: MNHEY and SMNVEV (reference sequence). CDR3 length: 15 amino acids. The junction had 8 bases not matched to a gene; V was cut back by 2 bases and J by 8 bases. The CDR3 DNA sequence: TGTGCCAGCAGTTTACGCGACAGGGGTAGGGATGAGCAGTTCTTC. Translating it yields CASSLRDRGRDEQFF.